This T cell receptor beta chain was retrieved from a study of somatic mutations in cytotoxic T cells in rheumatoid arthritis. Study-level findings and limits: Age-matched healthy controls and rheumatoid arthritis patients had CD8+ T-cell clonality that did not differ significantly.

Generated by immunoSEQ multiplex PCR, the TCRdb table keeps only in-frame clones and is missing some. The sample records roughly 700 clones, 65% to 75% being singletons. V was trimmed by 0 bases and J by 10 bases, leaving 9 bases between them. CDR1 GTSNPN and CDR2 SVGIG come from the germline V gene (reference sequence). The CDR3 contains 11 residues. Details on this clone: Its antigen remains unidentified.

The receptor was derived from an adult with rheumatoid arthritis. This sequence joins TRBV30 and TRBJ1-1, with D possibly being TRBD1 (6 bases). The sequenced sample was CD8+ T cells sorted from blood. The CDR3 DNA reads TGTGCCTGGAGTGTGGGGGGCAGAGCTTTCTTT. This sequence encodes CAWSVGGRAFF.